This T cell receptor (beta chain) comes out of a study of OX40 agonist ivuxolimab in advanced cancers. For the study at large: Patients' therapy was ivuxolimab, an antibody that acts as an agonist of OX40 (CD134). Participants could have had prior anti-PD-1, anti-PD-L1 or anti-CTLA-4 therapy, and 40% had some. Study-level results: The work left the antigen specificity of expanded peripheral T cells undetermined.

The repertoire was sequenced with immunoSEQ multiplex PCR; TCRdb's copy has only in-frame clones and lacks some. This table has 9,500 to 12,000 clones, over 65% appearing once. Germline V gene sequence: CDR1 SGDLS, CDR2 YYNGEE. V was clipped by 3 bases and J by 0 bases; unmatched bases: 8. This CDR3 has 18 residues. With respect to this clone: As yet, its antigen is unknown.

The receptor's source is an adult with an advanced solid tumor such as melanoma, head and neck, liver or kidney cancer. The chain joins TRBV9 to TRBJ2-2, with 10 nucleotides matching TRBD1. Sample: CD4+ or CD8+ T cells sorted from blood, taken in a trial of the OX40 agonist ivuxolimab. CDR3: CASSASGTGVANTGELFF. The DNA of the CDR3 is TGTGCCAGCAGCGCCTCGGGGACAGGGGTTGCGAACACCGGGGAGCTGTTTTTT.